The 32 T cell receptor beta chains in this list originate from one sample, sequenced in a study of cytomegalovirus exposure and HLA in healthy donors. Amplification used 60 Vbeta primers and 13 Jbeta primers. Profiling relied on immunoSEQ multiplex PCR, and the TCRdb table lists in-frame clones only, not all of them. This table holds approximately 150,000 clones, approximately 82% found once. The sequencing input was PBMCs. The receptors were sampled from a middle-aged woman in good health and CMV-seronegative.

The chain has TRBV7-8 and TRBJ2-7; TRBD2 is a possible D gene (6 bases). The CDR3 has 15 amino acids. With 5 bases removed from V and 4 bases from J, the gap between germline ends came to 18 bases. Per the germline V gene, CDR1 is SGHVS and CDR2 is FQNEAQ. DNA for the CDR3: TGTGCCAGCAGCAAAGACCCACTGGAGGGTTACGAGCAGTACTTC. Its translation: CASSKDPLEGYEQYF.

CDR3 sequence reads: CASSLQGLAVEKQFF. In nucleotides, the CDR3 is TGTGCCAGCAGCCTCCAGGGACTAGCGGTAGAAAAGCAGTTCTTC. The V and J genes are TRBV21-1 and TRBJ2-1; the table's D gene call, TRBD2, was not cross checked with the DNA. TRBV21-1 is shown as a pseudogene. This CDR3 has 15 residues.

The chain uses TRBV4-1 and TRBJ1-2; possible D gene TRBD1, 6 bases. The CDR3 contains 13 residues. The germline V gene encodes CDR1 MGHRA and CDR2 YSYEKL. V shed 4 bases and J shed 12 bases, with 18 bases lying between them. CDR3: CASSPTLQGPHTF. DNA of the CDR3: TGCGCCAGCAGCCCGACTCTACAGGGTCCGCACACCTTC.

This sequence joins TRBV4-2 and TRBJ2-7; 7 bases are shared with TRBD1. The CDR3 covers 15 residues. Germline CDR1 reads LGHNA; CDR2 reads YNFKEQ. V lost 6 bases and J lost 3; bases outside the gene matches: 11. The CDR3 region is CASRPHRDSLYEQYF. CDR3 in DNA: TGTGCCAGCAGGCCTCACCGGGACAGCCTCTACGAGCAGTACTTC.

The genes are TRBV5-4 and TRBJ1-1, with D unclear. Trimming left V 0 bases short and J 0 bases short, with 3 bases between. Germline loops: CDR1 SGHNT, CDR2 YYREEE (reference sequence). The CDR3 contains 13 residues. The CDR3 DNA sequence: TGTGCCAGCAGCTTGGCCGTGAACACTGAAGCTTTCTTT. As protein: CASSLAVNTEAFF.

The genes are TRBV4-2 and TRBJ2-1; D is perhaps TRBD1 (5 bases). The V end was cut by 0 bases, the J end by 2 bases, with 11 bases between. The CDR3 is made up of 16 amino acids. The germline V gene has CDR1 LGHNA and CDR2 YNFKEQ. The CDR3 bases are TGTGCCAGCAGCCAAGACAGGGTGAACGCCTACAATGAGCAGTTCTTC. It is translated as CASSQDRVNAYNEQFF.

The chain links TRBV5-1 to TRBJ2-7; 7 nucleotides match TRBD2. The germline CDR1 and CDR2 sequences are SGHRS and YFSETQ. V gave up 2 bases and J gave up 1 base; unmatched junction bases: 3. The CDR3 loop spans 14 amino acids. CDR3 region: CASSFPGLSYEQYF. As DNA, the CDR3 is TGCGCCAGCAGCTTCCCGGGACTATCCTACGAGCAGTACTTC.

The DNA for the CDR3 is TGTGCCAGCAGTCTGAACAGGATGAACACTGAAGCTTTCTTT. It translates to CASSLNRMNTEAFF. J is TRBJ1-1 and V is TRBV4-2, with D maybe TRBD1 (5 bases). Germline V gene lookup returns CDR1 LGHNA and CDR2 YNFKEQ. V lost 6 bases and J lost 0, with 11 bases in between. The CDR3 has 14 amino acids.

The rearrangement uses TRBV9 and TRBJ2-1; the D gene is possibly TRBD2 (6 bases). Germline V CDR1 and CDR2: SGDLS, YYNGEE. This CDR3 spans 16 amino acids. CDR3 protein: CGGQRVLERPELEQFF. The CDR3, as DNA: TGTGGCGGCCAGCGGGTTCTAGAAAGGCCAGAGCTTGAGCAGTTCTTC.

V is TRBV28 and J is TRBJ2-1, with TRBD2 as a possible D gene (6 bases). Trimming removed 8 bases at V and 4 bases at J, with 12 bases between. From germline, CDR1 is MDHEN and CDR2 SYDVKM. The CDR3 is made up of 13 amino acids. The CDR3 reads CASGSGTYNEQFF. DNA of the CDR3: TGTGCCAGCGGGTCTGGGACTTACAATGAGCAGTTCTTC.

The sample holds a few counts of this clone. This chain uses TRBV9 with TRBJ2-2; 7 positions agree with TRBD1. The V gene's germline CDR1 is SGDLS and CDR2 YYNGEE. V was clipped by 3 bases and J by 7 bases; unmatched bases: 9. This CDR3 is 15 amino acids long. CDR3 sequence reads: CASSDREGAYGELFF. In nucleotides, the CDR3 is TGTGCCAGCAGCGATCGTGAGGGGGCGTACGGGGAGCTGTTTTTT.

V gene TRBV6-4 combines with J gene TRBJ1-5, with D uncertain. The CDR3 extends over 16 amino acids. V shed 3 bases and J shed 1 base, with 13 bases lying between them. The germline V gene encodes CDR1 MRHNA and CDR2 SNTAGT. DNA of the CDR3: TGTGCCAGCAGTGATCTGAGGGATGGGAGCAATCAGCCCCAGCATTTT. This translates into CASSDLRDGSNQPQHF.

This chain links TRBV18 with TRBJ1-2, with 9 bases that match TRBD1. The J segment lost 3 bases and the V segment lost 2 bases, leaving 1 base of the junction unmatched. Looked up from germline, CDR1 is KGHSH and CDR2 is LQKENI. The CDR3 loop spans 14 amino acids. CDR3 sequence: CASSPTGGDYGYTF. As DNA, the CDR3 is TGTGCCAGCTCACCAACAGGGGGCGACTATGGCTACACCTTC.

This clone was counted between two and nine times. The V and J genes are TRBV4-3 and TRBJ2-7, with 7 bases fitting TRBD1. Germline CDR1 and CDR2: LGHNA and YSLEER. This CDR3 has 16 amino acids. The ends lost 2 bases at V and 2 bases at J; junction bases unmatched: 9. Written as DNA, the CDR3 is TGCGCCAGCAGCCAAAGCCGACAGGGATTTACCTACGAGCAGTACTTC. The encoded protein is CASSQSRQGFTYEQYF.

The chain combines TRBV4-3 with TRBJ2-1, with D maybe TRBD2 (6 bases). Germline CDR1 reads LGHNA; CDR2 reads YSLEER. Trimming left V 0 bases short and J 4 bases short, with 13 bases between. The CDR3 length is 16 residues. CDR3 sequence (DNA): TGCGCCAGCAGCCAAGATCGAGCGGGCGTATACAATGAGCAGTTCTTC. Amino acid sequence: CASSQDRAGVYNEQFF.

The gene calls are TRBV19 and TRBJ2-7, with TRBD2 matching 14 bases. Germline CDR1 and CDR2: LNHDA and SQIVND (reference sequence). Trimming cost V 5 bases and J 0 bases; bases outside gene matches: 6. CDR3 length: 17 residues. CDR3 coding DNA: TGTGCCAGTAGTCCATGGACTAGCGGGAGGAGCTCCTACGAGCAGTACTTC. Residues: CASSPWTSGRSSYEQYF.

The rearrangement uses TRBV15 and TRBJ1-1; D gene unclear. The CDR3 has 14 amino acids. V was cut by 0 bases and J by 8 bases, with 13 bases left in between. From germline, CDR1 is LNHNV and CDR2 YYDKDF (reference sequence). CDR3 DNA sequence: TGTGCCACCAGCAGAGATCCCGTGACGAGGGAAGCTTTCTTT. Translating it yields CATSRDPVTREAFF.

Written as DNA, the CDR3 is TGCGCCAGCAGCCAAGAAGCGGGGACAGGGGAGGCAGATACGCAGTATTTT. This gives the protein CASSQEAGTGEADTQYF. This chain connects TRBV4-3 to TRBJ2-3, with 10 positions matching TRBD1. The germline V gene encodes CDR1 LGHNA and CDR2 YSLEER. V dropped 0 bases and J dropped 4; count of bases not matched to a gene: 7. The CDR3 length is 17 residues.

CDR3 DNA: TGTGCCAGCAGTGGGACAAGCAAAAACATTCAGTACTTC. It codes for CASSGTSKNIQYF. J is TRBJ2-4 and V is TRBV6-6; D is perhaps TRBD1 (6 bases). The CDR3 has 13 residues. Germline V gene data show CDR1 as MNHNY and CDR2 as SVGAGI (reference sequence). With 5 bases removed from V and 3 bases from J, the gap between germline ends came to 8 bases.

The V gene is TRBV7-6, the J gene TRBJ2-2; D ambiguous. Trimming removed 0 bases at V and 6 bases at J, with 8 bases between. Germline V lookup: CDR1 SGHVS, CDR2 FNYEAQ. The CDR3 runs 14 residues. The CDR3 protein is CASSLAWLPGELFF. As DNA, the CDR3 is TGTGCCAGCAGCTTAGCCTGGCTCCCCGGGGAGCTGTTTTTT.

Notes on this clone: An end of the junction differs from the germline gene, which may be a read error. The V call is TRBV4-1, the J call TRBJ2-2; the match to TRBD1 covers 9 bases. The CDR3 contains 21 residues. From germline, CDR1 is MGHRA and CDR2 YSYEKL. In DNA form, the CDR3 reads TGCGCCAGCAGCCAAGAGCCGGGACAGGGATTCGAAATTAGACCCACCGGAGAGCTGTTTTTT. It codes for CASSQEPGQGFEIRPTGELFF.

The chain carries TRBV21-1 and TRBJ2-3; no check of the table's D call, TRBD2, against the DNA was made. TRBV21-1 is a documented pseudogene. This CDR3 contains 15 residues. The DNA of the CDR3 is TGTGCCAGCAGCAAGCTAGCGGGAGATGTAGATACGCAGTATTTT. This encodes CASSKLAGDVDTQYF.

In this sample, this clone turned up once. Relative to the germline gene, one junction end is altered; a read error may explain this. The rearrangement links TRBV7-6 to TRBJ2-1, with TRBD1 as a possible D gene (5 bases). CDR3 length equals 14 residues. Germline CDR1 reads SGHVS; CDR2 reads FNYEAQ. In DNA, the CDR3 is TGTGCCAGCAGCTTATTGGGGCTTTACAATGAGCAGCTCTTC. Its translation: CASSLLGLYNEQLF. Full variable domain (remainder filled in from reference TRBV7-6 and TRBJ2-1): GAGVSQSPRYKVTKRGQDVALRCDPISGHVSLYWYRQALGQGPEFLTYFNYEAQQDKSGLPNDRFSAERPEGSISTLTIQRTEQRDSAMYRCASSLLGLYNEQLFGPGTRLTVL.

The genes are TRBV30 and TRBJ1-4; the match to TRBD1 covers 11 bases. The V gene end was trimmed by 0 bases and the J gene end by 2 bases; junction bases not matched to a gene: 11. CDR1 GTSNPN and CDR2 SVGIG come from the germline V gene (reference sequence). The CDR3 has 19 amino acids. For the CDR3, the DNA is TGTGCCTGGAGTGTACCCGTTCGGGACAGGGGGGACACTAATGAAAAACTGTTTTTT. Its translation: CAWSVPVRDRGDTNEKLFF.

The CDR3 spells CASSLTGTTNTGELFF. Written as DNA, the CDR3 is TGTGCCAGCAGCCTAACCGGGACTACTAACACCGGGGAGCTGTTTTTT. This chain connects TRBV4-2 to TRBJ2-2, with 7 bases fitting TRBD2. V was pared by 4 bases and J by 2 bases, with 7 bases of the junction left unmatched. Germline assignment: CDR1 LGHNA and CDR2 YNFKEQ. The CDR3 has 16 residues.

The chain couples TRBV2 to TRBJ2-1; D is unresolved. V was pared by 7 bases and J by 4 bases, with 5 bases between. CDR3 length: 11 residues. Germline V CDR1 and CDR2: SNHLY, FYNNEI. CDR3 nucleotides: TGTGCCAGCACCAATTACAATGAGCAGTTCTTC. It encodes CASTNYNEQFF.

The chain uses TRBV6-1 and TRBJ1-1, with D uncertain. V dropped 5 bases and J dropped 1 base, with 14 bases sitting between them. CDR3 length: 15 residues. From germline, CDR1 is MNHNS and CDR2 SASEGT. The CDR3 nucleotides read TGTGCCAGCAGTCCAATTCGTCACTCGAACACTGAAGCTTTCTTT. Translation: CASSPIRHSNTEAFF.

This sequence joins TRBV2 and TRBJ2-5; weak D call: TRBD1 (7 bases). This CDR3 region has 15 residues. Germline CDR1 is SNHLY and CDR2 is FYNNEI. Trimming stripped 6 bases from V and 3 bases from J, with 17 bases between. CDR3 DNA sequence: TGTGCCAGCAGCCGGCAGGGGGGAGCGGAAGAGACCCAGTACTTC. Translated, it gives CASSRQGGAEETQYF.

The chain has TRBV28 and TRBJ2-7, with D maybe TRBD1 (5 bases). The V gene's germline CDR1 is MDHEN and CDR2 SYDVKM. The CDR3 contains 15 residues. V was clipped by 6 bases and J by 3 bases, with 18 bases between them. As DNA, the CDR3 is TGTGCCAGCAGGCCAACCCAGGGAATCTTCTACGAGCAGTACTTC. Protein: CASRPTQGIFYEQYF.

CDR3 in DNA: TGCGCCAGCAGCTTGCAGGGTCAGAGATTTGGCTACACCTTC. This translates into CASSLQGQRFGYTF. The chain carries TRBV5-1 and TRBJ1-2; perhaps TRBD1 as D (5 bases). Germline loops: CDR1 SGHRS, CDR2 YFSETQ. Between the trimmed V and J ends, which lost 1 base and 7 bases, there was a span of 14 bases. CDR3 size: 14 residues. Combining the CDR3 with reference TRBV5-1 and TRBJ1-2 gives the whole variable domain KAGVTQTPRYLIKTRGQQVTLSCSPISGHRSVSWYQQTPGQGLQFLFEYFSETQRNKGNFPGRFSGRQFSNSRSEMNVSTLELGDSALYLCASSLQGQRFGYTFGSGTRLTVV.

The table lists this clone with a few counts. This chain connects TRBV28 to TRBJ2-7; 9 nucleotides line up with TRBD1. J was trimmed by 0 bases and V by 10 bases; bases with no gene match: 4. There are 13 residues in the CDR3. Germline V lookup: CDR1 MDHEN, CDR2 SYDVKM. CDR3 region: CAIHRGLSYEQYF. The CDR3 coding sequence is TGTGCCATCCACAGGGGGCTCTCCTACGAGCAGTACTTC. Filled out from reference TRBV28 and TRBJ2-7, the complete variable domain reads DVKVTQSSRYLVKRTGEKVFLECVQDMDHENMFWYRQDPGLGLRLIYFSYDVKMKEKGDIPEGYSVSREKKERFSLILESASTNQTSMYLCAIHRGLSYEQYFGPGTRLTVT.

The chain has TRBV4-1 and TRBJ2-7, with a possible D match to TRBD1 (6 bases). Germline assignment: CDR1 MGHRA and CDR2 YSYEKL. The CDR3 has 15 residues. The germline V and J ends were trimmed by 4 bases and 1 base, with 14 bases remaining between them. CDR3 sequence: CASSLTPTGSYEQYF. CDR3 nucleotides: TGCGCCAGCAGCCTGACCCCGACAGGTTCCTACGAGCAGTACTTC.